Listed below are T cell receptor beta chains from one sample, sequenced in a study of T cell responses to AZD1222 COVID-19 vaccine. TCRdb's copy holds only in-frame clones and misses some; the assay was immunoSEQ multiplex PCR. The repertoire holds 95,000 to 150,000 clones, with 92% as singletons. The specimen was peripheral blood, collected 28 days after the second AZD1222 dose. These receptors all stem from an adult who received the AZD1222 COVID-19 vaccine. Each CDR3 is given with its conserved first and last residue. The order of the fields is V gene, clone size, D gene, J gene, CDR3 protein, CDR3 DNA. The D gene is left open where the match is weak. The size entry is marked missing in some rows and otherwise reads once, few, many or a size class.

V: TRBV28
size: NA
D: NA
J: TRBJ2-3
CDR3: CASRTGLTDTQYF
DNA: TGTGCCAGCAGGACGGGTCTGACAGATACGCAGTATTTT

V: TRBV7-2
size: once
D: NA
J: TRBJ2-1
CDR3: CASSSEGGYEQFF
DNA: TGTGCCAGCTCGAGCGAGGGGGGCTATGAGCAGTTCTTC

V: TRBV9
size: once
D: TRBD2
J: TRBJ2-1
CDR3: CASSVGFLGKSGRVYNEQFF
DNA: TGTGCCAGCAGCGTAGGTTTTTTGGGGAAAAGCGGGAGGGTCTATAATGAGCAGTTCTTC

V: TRBV5-4
size: NA
D: NA
J: TRBJ1-6
CDR3: CARGTGTSPLHF
DNA: TGTGCCAGGGGAACAGGAACCTCACCCCTCCACTTT

V: TRBV9
size: once
D: NA
J: TRBJ1-1
CDR3: CASSFGAQGNTEAFF
DNA: TGTGCCAGCAGCTTTGGGGCACAGGGGAACACTGAAGCTTTCTTT

V: TRBV5-4
size: NA
D: TRBD1
J: TRBJ2-7
CDR3: CASSLGQGYYEQYF
DNA: TGTGCCAGCAGCCTCGGACAGGGCTACTACGAGCAGTACTTC

V: TRBV6-5
size: NA
D: TRBD1
J: TRBJ1-6
CDR3: CASQGAGLYSPLHF
DNA: TGTGCCAGCCAGGGGGCCGGCCTGTATTCACCCCTCCACTTT

V: TRBV5-6
size: NA
D: TRBD1
J: TRBJ2-3
CDR3: CASWRQGSTDTQYF
DNA: TGTGCCAGCTGGAGACAGGGAAGCACAGATACGCAGTATTTT

V: TRBV7-9
size: NA
D: TRBD1
J: TRBJ2-3
CDR3: CASSSGTGGTDTQYF
DNA: TGTGCCAGCAGCTCCGGGACAGGGGGTACAGATACGCAGTATTTT

V: TRBV29-1
size: NA
D: NA
J: TRBJ1-2
CDR3: CSVVGGLGYGYTF
DNA: TGCAGCGTTGTCGGGGGGCTAGGCTATGGCTACACCTTC

V: TRBV6-1
size: NA
D: NA
J: TRBJ2-7
CDR3: CASSEKGLFYEQYF
DNA: TGTGCCAGCAGTGAAAAGGGTTTGTTCTACGAGCAGTACTTC

V: TRBV6-5
size: NA
D: NA
J: TRBJ2-5
CDR3: CASSSNQETQYF
DNA: TGTGCCAGCAGTTCAAACCAAGAGACCCAGTACTTC

V: TRBV27
size: NA
D: NA
J: TRBJ2-7
CDR3: CASSFRGETYEQYF
DNA: TGTGCCAGCAGTTTCCGGGGTGAAACCTACGAGCAGTACTTC

V: TRBV14
size: NA
D: TRBD1
J: TRBJ2-3
CDR3: CASSRTGRTDTQYF
DNA: TGTGCCAGTAGTCGGACAGGGCGCACAGATACGCAGTATTTT

V: TRBV27
size: NA
D: NA
J: TRBJ2-1
CDR3: CASSLLHGEQFF
DNA: TGTGCCAGCAGTTTACTCCATGGGGAGCAGTTCTTC

V: TRBV29-1
size: NA
D: NA
J: TRBJ1-1
CDR3: CSVEVLVGRAFF
DNA: TGCAGCGTTGAAGTGTTGGTGGGGAGAGCTTTCTTT

V: TRBV2
size: NA
D: TRBD1
J: TRBJ1-2
CDR3: CASRGQGMLGYTF
DNA: TGTGCCAGCAGAGGACAGGGGATGCTTGGCTACACCTTC

V: TRBV29-1
size: NA
D: NA
J: TRBJ2-1
CDR3: CSVEDHRKPYNEQFF
DNA: TGCAGCGTTGAAGATCACAGGAAGCCCTACAATGAGCAGTTCTTC

V: TRBV5-1
size: NA
D: TRBD2
J: TRBJ2-5
CDR3: CASSLEAGRQETQYF
DNA: TGCGCCAGCAGCTTGGAAGCGGGGAGGCAAGAGACCCAGTACTTC

V: TRBV25-1
size: NA
D: NA
J: TRBJ1-2
CDR3: CASSESRGFYGYTF
DNA: TGTGCCAGCAGTGAATCCAGGGGATTCTATGGCTACACCTTC

V: TRBV28
size: NA
D: NA
J: TRBJ1-5
CDR3: CASRETNQPQHF
DNA: TGTGCCAGCAGGGAAACCAATCAGCCCCAGCATTTT

V: TRBV21-1
size: NA
D: NA
J: TRBJ1-2
CDR3: CASSKLGTGGYGYTF
DNA: TGTGCCAGCAGCAAATTAGGGACAGGGGGGTATGGCTACACCTTC

V: TRBV12-3/TRBV12-4
size: NA
D: NA
J: TRBJ2-1
CDR3: CASWEDPYNEQFF
DNA: TGTGCCAGCTGGGAGGACCCCTACAATGAGCAGTTCTTC

V: TRBV6-6
size: NA
D: TRBD1
J: TRBJ1-6
CDR3: CASSGGANSPLHF
DNA: TGTGCCAGCTCAGGGGGCGCAAATTCACCCCTCCACTTT

V: TRBV19
size: NA
D: TRBD1
J: TRBJ1-2
CDR3: CASFTTSGQPYYGYTF
DNA: TGTGCCAGCTTTACTACCTCGGGACAGCCCTACTATGGCTACACCTTC

V: TRBV6-5
size: once
D: NA
J: TRBJ1-1
CDR3: CASTTTGWSTEAFF
DNA: TGTGCCAGCACTACCACAGGGTGGAGCACTGAAGCTTTCTTT

V: TRBV2
size: NA
D: NA
J: TRBJ1-1
CDR3: CASGRIDNTEAFF
DNA: TGTGCCAGCGGTCGGATCGACAACACTGAAGCTTTCTTT

V: TRBV27
size: NA
D: NA
J: TRBJ1-1
CDR3: CASLGGAGEAFF
DNA: TGTGCCAGCCTCGGGGGGGCGGGTGAAGCTTTCTTT

V: TRBV6-6
size: NA
D: NA
J: TRBJ2-1
CDR3: CASSRTVADEQFF
DNA: TGTGCCAGCAGCCGGACAGTGGCTGATGAGCAGTTCTTC

V: TRBV15
size: NA
D: NA
J: TRBJ2-7
CDR3: CATRSPTGEQYF
DNA: TGTGCCACAAGGAGTCCTACGGGGGAGCAGTACTTC

V: TRBV24-1
size: NA
D: NA
J: TRBJ2-7
CDR3: CATSDPYSYEQYF
DNA: TGTGCCACCAGTGACCCTTACTCCTACGAGCAGTACTTC

V: TRBV5-1
size: NA
D: NA
J: TRBJ1-1
CDR3: CASSLEGGQNTEAFF
DNA: TGCGCCAGCAGCTTGGAAGGGGGGCAGAACACTGAAGCTTTCTTT

V: TRBV9
size: NA
D: NA
J: TRBJ2-2
CDR3: CASSVVGLSTTGELFF
DNA: TGTGCCAGCAGCGTAGTCGGGCTCAGCACCACCGGGGAGCTGTTTTTT

V: TRBV24-1
size: NA
D: NA
J: TRBJ1-3
CDR3: CATSVGDIRSGNTIYF
DNA: TGTGCCACCAGTGTTGGAGATATAAGGTCCGGAAACACCATATATTTT

V: TRBV27
size: once
D: NA
J: TRBJ1-1
CDR3: CASSPGAGWRNLNTEAFF
DNA: TGTGCCAGCAGCCCGGGGGCAGGGTGGAGGAACCTGAACACTGAAGCTTTCTTT

V: TRBV10-3
size: NA
D: NA
J: TRBJ1-1
CDR3: CAISAAANTEAFF
DNA: TGTGCCATCAGTGCGGCGGCCAACACTGAAGCTTTCTTT

V: TRBV27
size: NA
D: NA
J: TRBJ1-1
CDR3: CASSLVSREEAFF
DNA: TGTGCCAGCAGTTTAGTGAGTAGGGAAGAAGCTTTCTTT

V: TRBV19
size: NA
D: NA
J: TRBJ1-1
CDR3: CASNRRQNTEAFF
DNA: TGTGCCAGCAACAGGAGACAGAACACTGAAGCTTTCTTT

V: TRBV5-6
size: NA
D: NA
J: TRBJ1-1
CDR3: CASSLDRRTEAFF
DNA: TGTGCCAGCAGCTTGGACAGGCGGACTGAAGCTTTCTTT

V: TRBV11-2
size: NA
D: NA
J: TRBJ2-3
CDR3: CASTQEWDTDTQYF
DNA: TGTGCCAGCACCCAAGAGTGGGACACAGATACGCAGTATTTT

V: TRBV2
size: NA
D: NA
J: TRBJ1-5
CDR3: CASSARSMQPQHF
DNA: TGTGCCAGCAGCGCACGATCTATGCAGCCCCAGCATTTT

V: TRBV5-8
size: NA
D: NA
J: TRBJ1-1
CDR3: CASSYVDRGGAAFF
DNA: TGTGCCAGCAGTTACGTCGACCGGGGCGGAGCAGCTTTCTTT

V: TRBV7-2
size: NA
D: TRBD1
J: TRBJ1-1
CDR3: CASSLGGTVLTEAFF
DNA: TGTGCCAGCAGCTTAGGGGGGACAGTTCTCACTGAAGCTTTCTTT

V: TRBV7-6
size: NA
D: NA
J: TRBJ1-6
CDR3: CASSSYQGSNSPLHF
DNA: TGTGCCAGCAGCTCCTACCAGGGGAGCAATTCACCCCTCCACTTT

V: TRBV12-3/TRBV12-4
size: NA
D: NA
J: TRBJ1-1
CDR3: CASSFGQSTEAFF
DNA: TGTGCCAGCAGTTTTGGACAGTCCACTGAAGCTTTCTTT

V: TRBV6-5
size: NA
D: TRBD2
J: TRBJ2-7
CDR3: CASRRGTSGPYEQYF
DNA: TGTGCCAGCAGACGAGGGACTAGCGGGCCCTACGAGCAGTACTTC

V: TRBV4-1
size: NA
D: TRBD1
J: TRBJ1-4
CDR3: CASSQDRTGRAEKLFF
DNA: TGCGCCAGCAGCCAAGACCGGACAGGGCGGGCTGAAAAACTGTTTTTT

V: TRBV29-1
size: NA
D: TRBD1
J: TRBJ1-1
CDR3: CSGLSWQGATEAFF
DNA: TGCAGCGGACTTTCTTGGCAGGGGGCAACTGAAGCTTTCTTT

V: TRBV28
size: once
D: NA
J: TRBJ1-5
CDR3: CASTPGGAGQPQHF
DNA: TGTGCCAGCACCCCCGGGGGCGCAGGGCAGCCCCAGCATTTT